This T cell receptor beta chain was recorded in a study of a mutant IDH1 vaccine in newly diagnosed glioma. As for the study in general: The patients received vaccinations eight times, in weeks 1, 3, 5, 7, 11, 15, 19 and 23.

Points from the study as a whole: Seemingly, pseudoprogression had no relation to changes in the top peripheral T cell clonotypes.

A note on this clone: What it binds is not known.

Profiled with immunoSEQ multiplex PCR; TCRdb holds only in-frame clones, not every one. This sample yields tens of thousands of clones, of which approximately 81% are seen a single time; about 4% belongs to the top ten. Stated time point: week 23, last vaccination. Vaccination comprised doses that each held 300 ug of mutant IDH1 20-mer peptide, plus topical imiquimod. This CDR3 is built from 13 residues. CDR1 and CDR2 from the germline V gene are MNHNY and SVGAGI (reference sequence). V lost 6 bases and J 8 bases, leaving 14 bases between the germline ends. Sample: PBMCs, taken from a glioma patient whose treatment included an IDH1 peptide vaccine. The genes are TRBV6-6 and TRBJ2-1; D may be TRBD2 (5 bases). This clonotype was sampled from a man between 25 and 39 years old with glioma. The CDR3 DNA reads as TGTGCCAGCAGCCGGACTTCTTTGGATGAGCAGTTCTTC. Translated, it gives CASSRTSLDEQFF.